Reported below is one T cell receptor beta chain. Its antigen is undetermined. Researchers ran the PCR with 60 Vbeta and 13 Jbeta primers. Libraries were prepared by immunoSEQ multiplex PCR; TCRdb keeps only in-frame clonotypes and omits some of them. The data contain about 200,000 clones, roughly four fifths of them seen just once; the ten biggest clones take up approximately 6.5%. Per the germline V gene, CDR1 is LNHNV and CDR2 is YYDKDF (reference sequence). With V trimmed by 1 base and J by 8 bases, 9 bases remained unmatched. The CDR3 consists of 16 residues. These data originate in a study of cytomegalovirus exposure and HLA in healthy donors. Study as a whole: HLA-typed donors contributed around 82 million unique TCRs, which were held in an early data release.

Study-wide results and limits: Another analysis was done later, and it associated 15,000 to 20,000 TCR beta sequences with HLA alleles at 0.05 false discovery rate. Most TCR beta V segments were productive about 87% or about 30% of the time in an earlier analysis.

Sequencing used PBMCs. The rearrangement joins TRBV15 to TRBJ1-4; 8 bases match TRBD1. The receptor was derived from a woman between 45 and 60 years old in good health and CMV-seropositive. The CDR3 nucleotides are TGTGCCACCAGCAGAGTTCGCGACAGGGGCACCGAAAAACTGTTTTTT. This gives the protein CATSRVRDRGTEKLFF.